The entry that follows covers one T cell receptor (beta chain) sequence. This CDR3 has 13 amino acids. J was trimmed by 11 bases and V by 4 bases; bases with no gene match: 8. Germline V gene sequence: CDR1 LNHDA, CDR2 SQIVND (reference sequence). Assay used: immunoSEQ multiplex PCR; TCRdb lists only in-frame clones, some missing. This table holds some 200,000 clones, roughly 90% found once. This sample is drawn from a study of T cell responses to AZD1222 COVID-19 vaccine. The starting material was peripheral blood, obtained on day 0 of AZD1222 vaccination. The chain couples TRBV19 to TRBJ1-1, with TRBD1 matching 9 bases. The sequence came from an adult in good health. The CDR3 DNA follows: TGTGCCAGTAGTACTGTGGGACAGGGAGCTGCTTTCTTT. This codes for CASSTVGQGAAFF.